A selection of T cell receptor beta chains follows, all from one sample in a study of blood T cell repertoires in COVID-19. This table comes from immunoSEQ multiplex PCR, and its TCRdb copy is limited to in-frame clones, with some not included. The repertoire holds 100,000 to 120,000 clones, with around 84% as singletons. Sequenced input: peripheral blood. These TCRs come from a woman between 35 and 50 years old with acute or convalescent COVID-19. The CDR3 runs from the conserved cysteine through the conserved F or W. The order of the fields is clone size, V gene, D gene, J gene, CDR3 DNA, CDR3 protein. D genes are given only for firm matches. Size is omitted from some rows. Given values are once, few, many or a class for expanded clones.

clone_size: .; v_call: TRBV7-9; d_call: .; j_call: TRBJ2-7; cdr3_nt: TGTGCCAGCAGCACCCGGACAGAGGGCGAGCAGTACTTC; cdr3_aa: CASSTRTEGEQYF
clone_size: .; v_call: TRBV24-1; d_call: TRBD2; j_call: TRBJ2-3; cdr3_nt: TGTGCCACCAGGGGAAGCGGGGGCACAGATACGCAGTATTTT; cdr3_aa: CATRGSGGTDTQYF
clone_size: .; v_call: TRBV3-1/TRBV3-2; d_call: .; j_call: TRBJ1-2; cdr3_nt: TGTGCCAGCAGCCCGATCTGGCAGGGGAGTAACTATGGCTACACCTTC; cdr3_aa: CASSPIWQGSNYGYTF
clone_size: .; v_call: TRBV30; d_call: TRBD1; j_call: TRBJ1-1; cdr3_nt: TGTGCCTGGAGTGGGGGGACAGGGGGCTGGGACACTGAAGCTTTCTTT; cdr3_aa: CAWSGGTGGWDTEAFF
clone_size: .; v_call: TRBV19; d_call: TRBD2; j_call: TRBJ2-3; cdr3_nt: TGTGCCAGTAGTATATCGCGGGGGGGCCCTGATACGCAGTATTTT; cdr3_aa: CASSISRGGPDTQYF
clone_size: .; v_call: TRBV6-2/TRBV6-3; d_call: .; j_call: TRBJ2-7; cdr3_nt: TGTGCCAGCAGCGCTGACAGGAGATTTAAGCCCTACGAGCAGTACTTC; cdr3_aa: CASSADRRFKPYEQYF
clone_size: .; v_call: TRBV9; d_call: .; j_call: TRBJ2-7; cdr3_nt: TGTGCCAGCAGCTCCCTGGCCCAGGGAAACGAGCAGTACTTC; cdr3_aa: CASSSLAQGNEQYF
clone_size: once; v_call: TRBV24-1; d_call: .; j_call: TRBJ2-2; cdr3_nt: TGTGCCACCAGTGGGCCCACCGGGGAGCTGTTTTTT; cdr3_aa: CATSGPTGELFF
clone_size: .; v_call: TRBV4-2; d_call: .; j_call: TRBJ1-2; cdr3_nt: TGTGCCAGCAGCCCCGCGACAGGCAACTATGGCTACACCTTC; cdr3_aa: CASSPATGNYGYTF
clone_size: .; v_call: TRBV11-2; d_call: TRBD1; j_call: TRBJ2-7; cdr3_nt: TGTGCCAGCAGCTTAAGTATGCGACCAGGGGGCGCAGTTGGAGAGCAGTACTTC; cdr3_aa: CASSLSMRPGGAVGEQYF
clone_size: .; v_call: TRBV2; d_call: .; j_call: TRBJ1-6; cdr3_nt: TGTGCCGGCAGGCCTAGGGCGGGGAATAATTCACCCCTCCACTTT; cdr3_aa: CAGRPRAGNNSPLHF
clone_size: once; v_call: TRBV2; d_call: .; j_call: TRBJ1-1; cdr3_nt: TGTGCCAGCAGTGAAGGGGGGAGGGCTTTCTTT; cdr3_aa: CASSEGGRAFF
clone_size: once; v_call: TRBV2; d_call: TRBD1; j_call: TRBJ1-5; cdr3_nt: TGTGCCAGCAGCGTTCCGGGACAGGCTTATAGCAATCAGCCCCAGCATTTT; cdr3_aa: CASSVPGQAYSNQPQHF
clone_size: .; v_call: TRBV30; d_call: TRBD1; j_call: TRBJ1-2; cdr3_nt: TGTGCCTGGAGTGTGGGACAGCCGGGCGGCTACACCTTC; cdr3_aa: CAWSVGQPGGYTF
clone_size: .; v_call: TRBV11-2; d_call: TRBD1; j_call: TRBJ2-2; cdr3_nt: TGTGCCAGCAGCTTAAACCTAGGGACAGGGTCCACCGGGGAGCTGTTTTTT; cdr3_aa: CASSLNLGTGSTGELFF
clone_size: .; v_call: TRBV6-1; d_call: TRBD1; j_call: TRBJ2-5; cdr3_nt: TGTGCCAGCAGTGATCACCGGGACAGGGTCCGGGAGACCCAGTACTTC; cdr3_aa: CASSDHRDRVRETQYF
clone_size: .; v_call: TRBV3-1/TRBV3-2; d_call: TRBD1; j_call: TRBJ1-4; cdr3_nt: TGTGCCAGCAGCCTGGGGGACAGGGCAACTAATGAAAAACTGTTTTTT; cdr3_aa: CASSLGDRATNEKLFF
clone_size: .; v_call: TRBV19; d_call: .; j_call: TRBJ1-3; cdr3_nt: TGTGCCAGTAGTATCTCCGGAAACACCATATATTTT; cdr3_aa: CASSISGNTIYF